Sequencing of this T cell receptor beta chain was carried out in a study of cytomegalovirus exposure and HLA in healthy donors (dated by TCRdb to the late 2010s). With respect to the entire study: An earlier analysis of approximately 640 of the donors reported approximately 290 Gb of sequence data and some 120 million unique TCR beta sequences from roughly 180 million T cells. Approximately 300 gigabases of sequencing data and 75 million to 85 million unique TCR sequences made up an early release that covered approximately 700 HLA-typed donors. Of the roughly 400 genotyped donors, approximately 83% fell in the genetic ancestry cluster associated with self-reported Caucasian donors. The study aimed to test whether signatures of past pathogen exposure could be identified by cataloging public T cell receptors. The study used immunosequencing to profile the T cell repertoires of 600 to 850 subjects and linked those repertoires to cytomegalovirus serostatus. Besides the first cohort of hundreds of subjects, a separate validation cohort made up of 95 to 150 different subjects was used. High-throughput TCR immunosequencing, statistical association of individual TCRs with disease status, and machine learning were combined to predict cytomegalovirus infection status. A later analysis re-examined previously published TCR beta repertoires from more than 650 donors and added high-resolution HLA genotyping to investigate patterns of TCR occurrence. The later analysis used no new phenotypic data to find candidate immune exposures, relying instead on TCR beta sequences and their occurrence across donors. An earlier analysis of approximately 580 of the donors used high-throughput TCR beta sequencing to judge whether each TCR beta V gene segment behaved as functional or pseudogenic. Donor age, sex, ethnicity and CMV serostatus were collected together with the repertoire data. In a later genetic analysis, genome-wide SNP genotypes for about three fifths of the roughly 670 donors were used, and that subset was treated as a discovery cohort. Every repertoire in the discovery cohort had been generated on one and the same sequencing platform. HLA typing covered class I and class II loci at four-digit resolution. Typing coverage varied by locus: about 629-640 donors for A, B, C, DRB1 and DQB1; approximately 520 for DQA1; approximately 610 for DPA1; about 450 for DPB1. Four to six DR-DQ haplotypes were handled as single units for association and clustering because linkage in the cohort was strong. Among approximately 370 genotyped donors of the cohort, an average of approximately 200,000 unique TCR beta nucleotide sequences was sequenced per donor, of which about 18% were non-productive.

General conclusions and limits of the study: Because counts were too low, some 17 rarely observed V segments, including chromosome 9 orphons, were left out of the earlier analysis of about 620 of the donors. The presence/absence analyses assumed that sequencing depth was roughly uniform across donors, and that assumption may not be true. According to a later analysis, parvovirus B19, influenza, CMV and Epstein-Barr virus appeared linked to several top co-occurrence clusters. In vitro tests confirmed that three of the cytomegalovirus-associated TCR beta chains recognize cytomegalovirus antigens. According to a later analysis, most CMV-associated TCR beta chains appeared to be HLA-restricted, and the HLA associations seemed to be driven largely by CMV exposure. It was suggested by the authors that the approach could potentially be generalized to other disease states and immunological phenotypes. In a later analysis, around 15,000 TCR beta sequences were associated with specific HLA alleles at a false discovery rate of 0.05. The 87-base-pair reads could not distinguish some IMGT-functional V segments, including TRBV6-2 and TRBV6-3, so those segments were excluded. Because HLA typing was missing for some donors at each locus, association tests included only the typed subset. In a later analysis, HLA-associated TCR beta chains showed more clonal expansion and lower generation probabilities than non-associated chains that were equally common. According to a later genetic analysis, donors in an Asian-associated ancestry cluster had fewer N-insertions in productive TCRs than the approximately 670-donor mean. Only TCR beta chains were sequenced in this cohort, and the absence of alpha or paired-chain data limited detectable features. In an earlier analysis of over 550 of the donors, most TCR beta V segments were observed in productive rearrangements about 87% or about 30% of the time, broadly matching IMGT annotations. A further reported finding was that TCR beta sequences accurately predicted the HLA-A and HLA-B alleles for most subjects in the first cohort. V-gene and J-gene trimming of TCR beta chains was associated with a missense DCLRE1C variant in a later genetic analysis, and the association was replicated in an independent cohort. The study gave a list of some 150 TCR beta chains associated with cytomegalovirus. Correlated functional status among segregating V segments might be attributable to linkage disequilibrium, but an unknown experimental factor could not be ruled out. CMV serostatus was the only immune exposure information available for the cohort. Most TCR sequences were observed very rarely across donors, whereas some public TCRs were present in many individuals. The sequencing pipeline was judged likely to have produced a cluster of highly shared sequence variants as a technical artifact. A later analysis found that TCR association rates varied across HLA loci, with DRB1 alleles showing the most associated TCRs and HLA-C alleles the fewest. In both the original and validation cohorts, the classifier was reported to diagnose cytomegalovirus status with high specificity and sensitivity. Assigning TCR associations to individual alleles was difficult when HLA alleles, especially DR and DQ, strongly co-occurred.

As for this clone: Its antigen target is currently unknown.

V loses 2 bases, J loses 1 base, and the germline ends lie 11 bases apart. From the germline V gene, CDR1 is MDHEN and CDR2 is SYDVKM. The CDR3 numbers 15 residues from cysteine through phenylalanine. The CDR3 DNA has 45 bases and is translated from base 1. The cohort consisted of more than 650 healthy bone marrow donors. At the time of sampling, all cohort members were nominally healthy, though unrecorded immune exposures were likely present. The donor tested CMV seropositive, placing the donor among the 289 seropositive members of the cohort. Each donor provided a peripheral blood sample, and peripheral blood mononuclear cells were used for TCR beta sequencing. Genomic DNA was extracted from the blood cell samples with the Qiagen DNeasy Blood Extraction Kit. Libraries were built with the immunoSEQ multiplex PCR assay. For the multiplex PCR, a mixture combining 60 forward primers for TCR Vbeta segments and 13 reverse primers for TCR Jbeta segments was used. A multiplex PCR assay on genomic DNA amplified the CDR3 region of rearranged TCR beta genes. The amplified TCR beta libraries were sequenced on the Illumina HiSeq System as 87-base-pair reads. On the authors' methods: A later analysis counted about 80 million unique TCR beta chains across the 650 to 800 repertoires, and 9 million to 14 million of these chains were shared by at least two donors. Raw reads were error-corrected and collapsed into unique sequences with a nearest-neighbor algorithm that merged closely related sequences to remove PCR and sequencing errors. Alignment of CDR3 sequences to IMGT reference sequences was used to assign V, D and J gene segments. For a sequence to be retained, a match of at least six nucleotides was required to both a V gene segment and a J gene segment. A rearrangement was called productive if the CDR3 had no stop codons and remained in frame with V and J, and every other rearrangement was called non-productive. CDR3 was defined by IMGT convention, running from the second conserved V-encoded cysteine to the conserved J-encoded phenylalanine. The earlier analysis of some 580 of the donors excluded any sequence lacking an unambiguous match to a single V gene segment. In an earlier analysis of roughly 600 of the donors, a V segment was called functional when productive rearrangements were above 56.7%, and segregating when the standard deviation between donors exceeded 5%. A statistical classification framework was built to diagnose cytomegalovirus status from the catalog of TCR beta chain sequences. In a later analysis, V and J genes were assigned by comparing TCR nucleotide sequences against IMGT/GENE-DB human TR gene sequences. A later analysis assigned CDR3 sequences and most-parsimonious VDJ recombination scenarios with the TCRdist pipeline. A later analysis defined each TCR beta chain by its CDR3 amino acid sequence plus V-gene family, and excluded reads lacking a unique V-gene family. To address suspected cross-contamination and a sequencing artifact, a later analysis removed several hundred highly shared, low-generation-probability nucleotide sequences. A later analysis calculated a clonal expansion index for each public chain from normalized within-repertoire ranks of inferred template counts. A later analysis computed generation probabilities with a VDJ recombination model fitted to out-of-frame rearrangements, and checked the results against IGoR. Hypergeometric tests were used in a later analysis to score TCR-TCR, TCR-HLA and TCR-CMV co-occurrence, with a repertoire-size bias correction applied to the TCR pairs. A later analysis estimated false discovery rates by permuting HLA or CMV assignments 20 times. In a later analysis, co-occurring TCRs were grouped using DBSCAN, with TCRdist sequence similarity added in when clustering inside HLA-allele-positive subsets. Co-occurrence clustering excluded repertoires with fewer than 30,000 or more than 120,000 public chains, plus five with anomalous nucleotide sharing. This immuneACCESS table, as held by TCRdb, lists in-frame sequences with V and J called but not all clones. Of the missing ones, under half trace to an unresolved V gene in checked studies; the others have no known cause. D and trimming were read from the DNA, whereas the V and J calls and clone size are those reported in that table. In this sample's table one finds 100,000 to 150,000 clones. The top ten hold approximately 1.6% of the sample.

The sample was PBMCs. This TCR was recovered from a woman in her thirties or forties in good health and CMV-seropositive. The chain joins TRBV28 to TRBJ1-1; a tentative D match to TRBD1 spans 6 bases. In nucleotides, the sequence is TGTGCCAGCAGTTTACGCGGACAGCGGAACACTGAAGCTTTCTTT. It is translated as CASSLRGQRNTEAFF.